This T cell receptor (beta chain) was captured in a study of cytomegalovirus exposure and HLA in healthy donors. The CDR3 contains 14 residues. The germline gives CDR1 SGDLS, CDR2 YYNGEE. V was clipped by 3 bases and J by 3 bases, with 12 bases between them. PCR amplification relied on 60 Vbeta primers (plus 13 Jbeta primers). Profiled with immunoSEQ multiplex PCR; TCRdb holds only in-frame clones, not every one. This repertoire shows around 300,000 clones, roughly 70% found once; its top ten account for approximately 2.1%. The sequence was collected from a female donor in good health and CMV-seronegative. The chain has TRBV9 and TRBJ2-5; D possibly corresponds to TRBD2 (6 bases). The sample taken for sequencing was PBMCs. DNA of the CDR3: TGTGCCAGCAGCGGAAAGACTAGTGAAGAGACCCAGTACTTC. It codes for CASSGKTSEETQYF.